This record concerns one T cell receptor beta chain sequence. Its antigen is not identified. The CDR3 consists of 18 residues. Trimming removed 2 bases from V and 5 bases from J, with 24 bases in between. CDR1 SNHLY and CDR2 FYNNEI come from the germline V gene. Libraries were prepared by immunoSEQ multiplex PCR; TCRdb keeps only in-frame clonotypes and omits some of them. Here the sample spans 160,000 or so clones, more than 70% being singletons. These data originate in a study of T cell responses to AZD1222 COVID-19 vaccine. Findings and caveats of the study: Spike as a whole was targeted by vaccine-associated CD4 TCRs, dominant at 160-218 and 743-854. When two AZD1222 doses had been given, Spike-specific TCR breadth and depth rose. Nearly half of unique spike-specific TCRs reportedly avoided B.1.351 and B.1.1.7 mutated regions. Researchers took repertoire samples only after the peak T cell response had come.

The sample was peripheral blood, taken on day 0 of AZD1222 vaccination. The sequence was collected from an adult in good health. The V and J genes are TRBV2 and TRBJ2-5; TRBD2 might be the D (5 bases). The CDR3, as DNA: TGTGCCAGCAGTGAAAGGCCCGAGGGTAGGCCGGGCGTTGAGACCCAGTACTTC. Protein: CASSERPEGRPGVETQYF.